A single sample gave rise to the 22 T cell receptor beta chains below, sequenced in a study of shared clonotypes between healthy human individuals. Using immunoSEQ multiplex PCR, the repertoire was profiled, and TCRdb retains in-frame clones only, with some absent. The sample lists approximately 650,000 clones, roughly 96% seen once, with roughly 0.1% in the top ten. Naive CD8 cells comprised CD45RO-negative, CCR7-positively selected cells, excluding terminally differentiated effector memory CD45RA+ cells. The specimen was naive CD8+ T cells sorted from blood. The receptors shown here come from a woman aged 25 to 39 in good health.

The V and J genes are TRBV11-2 and TRBJ2-7; 7 bases map to TRBD2. The CDR3 consists of 15 residues. From germline, CDR1 is SGHAT and CDR2 FQNNGV. The trim removed 3 bases at V and 0 bases at J, leaving 5 bases unmatched. The CDR3 sequence is CASSFFTSASYEQYF. CDR3 coding DNA: TGTGCCAGCAGCTTTTTTACTAGCGCCTCCTACGAGCAGTACTTC.

As concerns this clone: Different DNA sequences within this sample yield the same CDR3. The chain carries TRBV19 and TRBJ1-1; 8 nucleotides line up with TRBD1. V shed 1 base and J 7 bases; nucleotides not matched to a gene: 2. Per the germline V gene, CDR1 is LNHDA and CDR2 is SQIVND (reference sequence). The CDR3 is 13 residues long. Written as DNA, the CDR3 is TGTGCCAGTAGTATAGGGACAGGGAGTGAAGCTTTCTTT. This codes for CASSIGTGSEAFF.

J is TRBJ2-7 and V is TRBV6-5; D ambiguous. Trimming pared 2 bases from V and 0 bases from J, leaving 11 bases between. In germline, CDR1 is MNHEY, CDR2 SVGAGI. The length of the CDR3 is 15 residues. The chain's CDR3 is CASSYDQLPSYEQYF. Here the CDR3 DNA reads TGTGCCAGCAGTTACGACCAACTCCCCTCCTACGAGCAGTACTTC.

The J gene is TRBJ2-7, the V gene TRBV5-4; D remains ambiguous. The V end lost 4 bases, the J end lost 3 bases, and 5 bases lay between the germline ends. The CDR3 has 11 residues. The germline CDR1 and CDR2 sequences are SGHNT and YYREEE (reference sequence). CDR3 bases: TGTGCCAGCAGCCACGACTACGAGCAGTACTTC. This sequence encodes CASSHDYEQYF.

This chain uses TRBV19 with TRBJ2-3, with 7 bases fitting TRBD1. Germline V gene data show CDR1 as LNHDA and CDR2 as SQIVND (reference sequence). Trimming took 2 bases from V and 4 from J; bases not matched to a gene: 6. The CDR3 has 15 residues. The CDR3 here is CASSIRDRIPDTQYF. The DNA of the CDR3 is TGTGCCAGTAGTATAAGGGACAGAATCCCAGATACGCAGTATTTT.

The J gene is TRBJ2-1, the V gene TRBV28, with D tentatively TRBD2 (5 bases). This CDR3 contains 14 residues. V was pared by 6 bases and J by 9 bases, with 18 bases between. Germline CDR1 reads MDHEN; CDR2 reads SYDVKM. DNA of the CDR3: TGTGCCAGCAGCCCTCGGGAATCTAGTCGTGAGCAGTTCTTC. Encoded protein: CASSPRESSREQFF.

This clone is a singleton in its sample. Other nucleotide sequences from this sample produce the same CDR3. This chain uses TRBV27 with TRBJ2-1; unclear D gene. The CDR3 is 11 residues long. Trimming removed 3 bases at V and 7 bases at J, with 4 bases between. Per germline, CDR1 MNHEY and CDR2 SMNVEV (reference sequence). Here the CDR3 reads CASSFGNEQFF. Written as DNA, the CDR3 is TGTGCCAGCAGTTTTGGAAATGAGCAGTTCTTC.

CDR3 sequence: CASTNRGQGLYEQYF. As DNA, the CDR3 is TGTGCCAGCACCAATCGGGGACAGGGGTTATACGAGCAGTACTTC. The genes are TRBV27 and TRBJ2-7; TRBD1 aligns across 10 bases. The CDR3 is 15 amino acids. V lost 7 bases, J lost 4 bases, and 10 bases stayed unmatched. CDR1 is MNHEY, CDR2 SMNVEV, per germline (reference sequence).

The rearrangement links TRBV27 to TRBJ1-1, with D unresolved. The CDR3 runs 11 residues. Germline-derived CDR1 and CDR2 are MNHEY and SMNVEV (reference sequence). The V end was cut by 6 bases, the J end by 4 bases, with 6 bases between. As DNA, the CDR3 is TGTGCCAGCAGGAGCATCACTGAAGCTTTCTTT. Protein: CASRSITEAFF.

The chain uses TRBV4-1 and TRBJ2-7; D might be TRBD2 (5 bases). The germline V gene encodes CDR1 MGHRA and CDR2 YSYEKL. This CDR3 region has 16 residues. Trimming left V 0 bases short and J 1 base short, with 13 bases between. CDR3 bases: TGCGCCAGCAGCCAAGATACTCCAGCGGAATCCTACGAGCAGTACTTC. Translation gives CASSQDTPAESYEQYF.

CDR3 nucleotide sequence: TGTGCCAGCAGTTACACCTGGACAGGGAGGACCGGGGAGCTGTTTTTT. Amino acids: CASSYTWTGRTGELFF. The rearrangement links TRBV6-6 to TRBJ2-2, with 8 bases matching TRBD1. The CDR3 is 16 residues long. Germline V gives CDR1 MNHNY, CDR2 SVGAGI (reference sequence). The junction had 7 bases not matched to a gene; V was cut back by 2 bases and J by 5 bases.

This clone showed up just once. This chain uses TRBV7-9 with TRBJ2-1; the match to TRBD1 covers 9 bases. From germline, CDR1 is SEHNR and CDR2 FQNEAQ (reference sequence). CDR3 length: 12 amino acids. V lost 6 bases and J lost 10; bases outside the gene matches: 4. The CDR3, as DNA: TGTGCCAGCAGTTCTACAGGGGGCGAGCAGTTCTTC. It is translated as CASSSTGGEQFF.

The rearrangement links TRBV28 to TRBJ2-5, with unresolved D. The DNA end favors TRBJ2-7, so the J call may be wrong. CDR1 and CDR2 from the germline V gene are MDHEN and SYDVKM. The CDR3 runs to 14 residues. The CDR3 bases are TGTGCCAGCAGTTTATCGGGTTCCTCCTACGAGCAGTACTTC. It translates to CASSLSGSSYEQYF.

The V gene is TRBV27, the J gene TRBJ2-1; 14 positions match TRBD2. CDR3 length equals 15 residues. Trimming at V came to 5 bases and at J to 10 bases, leaving 7 bases not matched to a gene. Germline values: CDR1 MNHEY, CDR2 SMNVEV (reference sequence). The CDR3: CASSQGTSGRKEQFF. The CDR3 nucleotides read TGTGCCAGCAGTCAAGGGACTAGCGGGAGAAAGGAGCAGTTCTTC.

This chain links TRBV21-1 with TRBJ2-7; the table calls TRBD2, which could not be checked here. TRBV21-1 is flagged as a pseudogene. CDR3 length: 16 residues. The CDR3 coding sequence is TGTGCCAGCAGCACTCCAAGCGGAAGCCGCTCCTACGAGCAGTACTTC. Protein sequence: CASSTPSGSRSYEQYF.

The chain employs TRBV7-9 and TRBJ2-1; D gene ambiguous. This CDR3 comprises 15 residues. Germline V gene data show CDR1 as SEHNR and CDR2 as FQNEAQ (reference sequence). Trimming left V 3 bases short and J 2 bases short, with 11 bases between. This CDR3 reads CASSFGAETYNEQFF. The CDR3 DNA follows: TGTGCCAGCAGCTTCGGTGCGGAGACCTACAATGAGCAGTTCTTC.

J is TRBJ2-1 and V is TRBV19; 7 nucleotides line up with TRBD2. Germline V gene data show CDR1 as LNHDA and CDR2 as SQIVND (reference sequence). This CDR3 comprises 15 residues. Losses at the gene ends were 5 bases for V and 6 bases for J; bases not matched to a gene: 10. CDR3 amino acids: CASSSTGGGVNEQFF. Written as DNA, the CDR3 is TGTGCCAGTAGTTCTACGGGAGGTGGAGTCAATGAGCAGTTCTTC.

V gene TRBV5-4 combines with J gene TRBJ2-3; D may be TRBD1 (6 bases). Germline CDR1 SGHNT, CDR2 YYREEE (reference sequence). The CDR3 is 18 amino acids. Trimming took off 1 base at V and 6 bases at J, with 24 bases between the two ends. The CDR3 region has the DNA TGTGCCAGCAGCTTGATGCTCCAGGGGATGTTTCGTACGGATACGCAGTATTTT. Translated: CASSLMLQGMFRTDTQYF.

The chain recombines TRBV6-5 with TRBJ2-7, with D tentatively TRBD2 (6 bases). V was shortened by 0 bases and J by 6 bases, with 12 bases between the two germline ends. The CDR3 totals 14 residues. Germline values: CDR1 MNHEY, CDR2 SVGAGI. CDR3 amino acids: CASSYSAGIGEQYF. The CDR3, as DNA: TGTGCCAGCAGTTACTCGGCGGGGATTGGCGAGCAGTACTTC.

Written as DNA, the CDR3 is TGTGCCAGCAGCCACGGGGCAACCTACGAGCAGTACTTC. This sequence encodes CASSHGATYEQYF. The chain is built from TRBV27 and TRBJ2-7; the D call may be TRBD1 or TRBD2 (5 bases each). The CDR3 sequence is 13 residues long. V lost 6 bases, J lost 2 bases, and 11 bases lay in between. The V gene's germline CDR1 is MNHEY and CDR2 SMNVEV (reference sequence).

This chain joins TRBV18 and TRBJ2-7; D might be TRBD2 (5 bases). Germline CDR1 is KGHSH and CDR2 is LQKENI. The V end lost 0 bases, the J end lost 0 bases, and 12 bases lay between the germline ends. The CDR3 has 16 residues. The CDR3 region has the DNA TGTGCCAGCTCACCACCTCCTGGGAGTTACTCCTACGAGCAGTACTTC. Translated, it gives CASSPPPGSYSYEQYF. The entire variable domain, with the rest obtained from reference TRBV18 and TRBJ2-7, is as follows: NAGVMQNPRHLVRRRGQEARLRCSPMKGHSHVYWYRQLPEEGLKFMVYLQKENIIDESGMPKERFSAEFPKEGPSILRIQQVVRGDSAAYFCASSPPPGSYSYEQYFGPGTRLTVT.

This chain uses TRBV2 with TRBJ2-5; D possibly corresponds to TRBD2 (6 bases). V was clipped by 0 bases and J by 2 bases, with 16 bases between them. The germline V gene has CDR1 SNHLY and CDR2 FYNNEI. This CDR3 spans 17 amino acids. The CDR3 sequence: CASSEARVAAKQETQYF. CDR3 bases: TGTGCCAGCAGTGAAGCACGGGTAGCGGCAAAACAAGAGACCCAGTACTTC.